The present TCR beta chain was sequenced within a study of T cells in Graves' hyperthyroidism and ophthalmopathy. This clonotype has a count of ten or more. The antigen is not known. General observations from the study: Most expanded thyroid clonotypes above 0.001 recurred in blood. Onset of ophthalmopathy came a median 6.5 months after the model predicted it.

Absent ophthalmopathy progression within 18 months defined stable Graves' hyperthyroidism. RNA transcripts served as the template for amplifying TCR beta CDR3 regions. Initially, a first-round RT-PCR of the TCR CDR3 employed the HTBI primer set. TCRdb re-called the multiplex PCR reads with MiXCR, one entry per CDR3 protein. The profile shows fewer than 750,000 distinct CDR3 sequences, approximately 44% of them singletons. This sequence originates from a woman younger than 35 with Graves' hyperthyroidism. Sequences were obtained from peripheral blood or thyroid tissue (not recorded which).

This CDR3 reads CASSLEAVPSGGANVLTF. The CDR3 bases are TGTGCCAGCAGCTTAGAGGCAGTCCCATCGGGCGGGGCCAACGTCCTGACTTTC. V gene TRBV7-2 combines with J gene TRBJ2-6; the D is unclear. Germline CDR1 reads SGHTA; CDR2 reads FQGNSA. This CDR3 is built from 18 residues. V lost 1 base and J lost 4, with 17 bases in between.